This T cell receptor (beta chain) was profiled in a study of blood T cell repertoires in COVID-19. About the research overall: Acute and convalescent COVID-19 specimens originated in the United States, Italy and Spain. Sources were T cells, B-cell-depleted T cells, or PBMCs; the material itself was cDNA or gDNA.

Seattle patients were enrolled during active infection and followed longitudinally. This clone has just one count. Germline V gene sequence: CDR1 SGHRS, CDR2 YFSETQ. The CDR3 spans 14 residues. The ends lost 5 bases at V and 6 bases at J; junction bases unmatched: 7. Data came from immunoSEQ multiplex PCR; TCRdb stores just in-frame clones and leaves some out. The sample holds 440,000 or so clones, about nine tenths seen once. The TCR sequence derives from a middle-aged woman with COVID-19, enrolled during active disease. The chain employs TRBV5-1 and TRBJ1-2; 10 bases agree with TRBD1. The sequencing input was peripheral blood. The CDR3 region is CASRTGGDMDGYTF. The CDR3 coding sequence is TGCGCCAGCAGGACAGGGGGCGATATGGATGGCTACACCTTC.